This TCR beta chain was captured by sequencing in a study of T-cell memory formation after mild COVID-19 (dated by TCRdb to the early 2020s). In terms of the full investigation: Most TCR sequence clusters were specific to one of the two donors. In two donors, T-cell clones that expanded and contracted after mild COVID-19 were followed by sequencing TCRalpha and TCRbeta repertoires longitudinally. Two young, previously healthy adult volunteers, one female and one male, were included in the cohort.

To note about this clonotype: Its binding antigen is unknown. No base qualities exist here, and no much larger clone lies one base off it.

Ficoll-Paque density gradient centrifugation was the method used to isolate PBMCs. General study outcomes and caveats: The second-wave clones that peaked on day 37 were not confirmed to be SARS-CoV-2 specific. Balanced CD4/CD8 phenotypes were observed for clones contracting from day 15 to 85, whereas a bias towards CD4+ was observed for a second wave of clones expanding from day 15 to 37. Contracting CD4+ clones were located mainly in the CM and EM memory subsets, whereas CD8+ clones were found to be enriched in EMRA. The study included only a couple of mild cases, and larger cohorts that include severe cases with pre-infection samples were judged to be necessary. Some responding clones were found in pre-infection memory, which suggests that pre-existing cross-reactive memory T cells took part in the SARS-CoV-2 response.

V has 4 bases trimmed and J has 2 bases trimmed; junction bases matching no gene number 10. The CDR3 starts with the cysteine, ends with the phenylalanine, and has 17 residues. This entry keeps only the CDR3 DNA: 51 bases, framed from base 1. Data came from an Illumina NovaSeq 6000. cDNA libraries for TCRalpha and TCRbeta were prepared by 5'RACE using constant-segment primers, with sample barcodes and unique molecular identifiers added. RNA was extracted from every sample with Trizol reagent. The libraries were amplified in two PCR steps, and the second step added a second sample barcode and Illumina TruSeq adapters. Sequencing of libraries was performed on an Illumina NovaSeq with 2 x 150 bp paired-end reads. Per the source publication's procedure: The reads were demultiplexed and collapsed into UMI-guided consensus sequences using migec v1.2.7. Using mixcr v2.1.11, UMI consensuses were aligned to TRA and TRB V and J templates and then assembled into clonotypes. A clonotype was counted as expanded or contracted only if both edgeR and NoisET called the change significant, with noise models trained on biological replicates. For edgeR calls, the cutoffs were a false discovery rate-adjusted p below 0.01 and a log2 fold-change threshold of 1. PCA with hierarchical clustering of max-normalized trajectories of the 1000 most abundant clonotypes was used as exploratory dynamics analysis. Separately sequenced CD4+ and CD8+ repertoires were used to assign the CD4 or CD8 phenotype of responding clones. Using fastp at Q25 and MiXCR, TCRdb reprocessed the public reads and kept productive beta chains. Rows with one shared CDR3 protein collapse into an entry with the most common genes and DNA. TCRdb's processing, not the authors', yielded these V and J calls. The sample table records approximately 100,000 distinct CDR3 sequences; over 15% of these occur just once. 28% of the sample is taken by the ten largest.

The material sequenced was PBMCs or a T cell subset sorted from them (not recorded which). The chain is made from TRBV12-3 or TRBV12-4 and TRBJ2-3; TRBD2 matches 9 bases in the middle. The source is an adult woman who had mild COVID-19 (a few samples of this study predate the infection). The sample titles of this study are shuffled in the database, so cell type and time point are left out; the donor was told from shared clones. The CDR3 is CASSWYGVAGDTDTQYF. The DNA is TGTGCCAGCAGTTGGTACGGGGTAGCGGGGGACACAGATACGCAGTATTTT.